Detailed here is one TCR beta chain. Its antigen is undetermined. The data originate from a study of graft-versus-host responses after intestinal transplantation. The study's findings and limits: Marrow from the recipient contained GvH clones, some of which had appeared first in ileum or blood.

The CDR3 runs 15 residues. With 5 bases clipped from V and 4 bases from J, the junction kept 8 bases outside the gene matches. Germline V gene lookup returns CDR1 SGHVS and CDR2 FNYEAQ. Repertoires were generated with immunoSEQ multiplex PCR, while TCRdb's copy carries only in-frame clones and drops some. Of 95,000 to 110,000 clones listed, roughly 87% are singletons. The chain recombines TRBV7-6 with TRBJ1-2; 9 nucleotides line up with TRBD1. The sequence was collected from a human donor who received an intestinal transplant. This sample comprised unstimulated CD4+ T cells sorted from spleen or lymph node cells, obtained before intestinal transplant. This CDR3 is CASSEQGARGYGYTF. DNA for the CDR3: TGTGCCAGCAGCGAACAGGGGGCGCGGGGCTATGGCTACACCTTC.